This T cell receptor beta chain was retrieved from a study of blood T cell repertoires in COVID-19. About the research overall: Italy, Spain and the United States were the sources of the convalescent and acute COVID-19 samples. In each case, the material was cDNA or gDNA derived from T cells, B-cell-depleted T cells, or PBMCs.

In the original analysis: Amplification from reference gene primers served as the basis for estimated nucleated cell counts. Sequencing used immunoSEQ multiplex PCR; TCRdb keeps in-frame clones, though not all of them. V and J calls and clone size are given by that table; D and trimming were obtained from the DNA. The profile shows about 140,000 clones, over 75% of them singletons. V shed 1 base and J shed 2 bases, with 20 bases lying between them. In germline, CDR1 is SGHRS, CDR2 YFSETQ. The CDR3 spans 18 residues. This receptor was identified in a woman aged 45-60 years with acute or convalescent COVID-19. Sequencing was carried out using peripheral blood. The chain has TRBV5-1 and TRBJ2-3; tentatively, D is TRBD2 (5 bases). The CDR3 DNA is TGCGCCAGCAGCTTGAATGAACAATACGCGGGCCCCACAGATACGCAGTATTTT. Residues: CASSLNEQYAGPTDTQYF.